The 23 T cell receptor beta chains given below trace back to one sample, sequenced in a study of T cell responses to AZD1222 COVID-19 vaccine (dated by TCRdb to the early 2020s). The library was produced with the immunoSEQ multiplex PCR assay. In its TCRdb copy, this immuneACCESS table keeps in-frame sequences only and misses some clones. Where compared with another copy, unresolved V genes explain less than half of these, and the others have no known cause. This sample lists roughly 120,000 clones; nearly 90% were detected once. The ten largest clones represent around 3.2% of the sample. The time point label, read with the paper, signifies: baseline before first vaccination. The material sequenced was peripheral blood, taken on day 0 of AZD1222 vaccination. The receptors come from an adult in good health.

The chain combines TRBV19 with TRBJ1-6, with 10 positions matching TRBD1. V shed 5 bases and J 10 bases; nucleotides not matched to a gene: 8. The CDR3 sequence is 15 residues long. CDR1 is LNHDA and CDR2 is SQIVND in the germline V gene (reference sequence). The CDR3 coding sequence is TGTGCCAGTAGTCCCGGACAGGGGGGTTACTCACCCCTCCACTTT. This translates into CASSPGQGGYSPLHF.

The DNA of the CDR3 is TGTGCCAGCAGCCAAGGGGCTAGCGGGGGGGCAAGGGATACGCAGTATTTT. It yields the protein CASSQGASGGARDTQYF. The chain uses TRBV3-1 (or the pseudogene TRBV3-2) and TRBJ2-3, with 12 bases matching TRBD2. V was pared by 1 base and J by 6 bases, with 8 bases of the junction left unmatched. The CDR3 has 17 residues. From germline, CDR1 is LGHDT and CDR2 YNNKEL (reference sequence).

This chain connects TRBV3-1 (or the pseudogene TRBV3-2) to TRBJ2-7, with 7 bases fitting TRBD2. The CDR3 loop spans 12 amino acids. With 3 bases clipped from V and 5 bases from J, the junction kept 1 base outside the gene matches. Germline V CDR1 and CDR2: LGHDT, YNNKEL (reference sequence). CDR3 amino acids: CASSHRGDEQYF. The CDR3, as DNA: TGTGCCAGCAGCCATCGGGGGGACGAGCAGTACTTC.

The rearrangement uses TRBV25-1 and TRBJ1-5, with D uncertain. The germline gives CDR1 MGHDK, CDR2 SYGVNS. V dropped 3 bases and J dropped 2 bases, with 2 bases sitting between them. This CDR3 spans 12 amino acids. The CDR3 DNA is TGTGCCAGCAGTGATGGCAATCAGCCCCAGCATTTT. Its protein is CASSDGNQPQHF. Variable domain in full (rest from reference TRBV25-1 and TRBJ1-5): EADIYQTPRYLVIGTGKKITLECSQTMGHDKMYWYQQDPGMELHLIHYSYGVNSTEKGDLSSESTVSRIRTEHFPLTLESARPSHTSQYLCASSDGNQPQHFGDGTRLSIL.

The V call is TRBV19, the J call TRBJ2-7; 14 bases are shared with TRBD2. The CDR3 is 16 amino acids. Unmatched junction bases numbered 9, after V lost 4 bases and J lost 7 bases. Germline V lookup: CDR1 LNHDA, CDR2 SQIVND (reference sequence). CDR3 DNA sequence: TGTGCCAGTAGTAAAAGGACTAGCGGGGGGCCTCTTGAGCAGTACTTC. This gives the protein CASSKRTSGGPLEQYF.

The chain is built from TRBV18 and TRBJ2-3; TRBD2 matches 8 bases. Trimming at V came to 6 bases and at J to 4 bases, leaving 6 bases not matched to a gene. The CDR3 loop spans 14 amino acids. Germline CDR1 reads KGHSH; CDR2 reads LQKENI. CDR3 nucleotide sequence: TGTGCCAGCTCCTTAGCGGGATCCCCAGATACGCAGTATTTT. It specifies CASSLAGSPDTQYF.

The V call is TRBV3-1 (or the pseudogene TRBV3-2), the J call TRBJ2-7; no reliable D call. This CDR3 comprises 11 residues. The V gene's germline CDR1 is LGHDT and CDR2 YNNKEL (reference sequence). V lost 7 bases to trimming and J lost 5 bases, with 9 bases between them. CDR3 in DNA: TGTGCCAGCACCTCACTCCACGAGCAGTACTTC. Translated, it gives CASTSLHEQYF.

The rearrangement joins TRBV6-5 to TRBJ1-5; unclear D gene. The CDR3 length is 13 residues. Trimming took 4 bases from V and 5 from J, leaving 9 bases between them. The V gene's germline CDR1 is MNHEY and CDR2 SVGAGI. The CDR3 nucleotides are TGTGCCAGCAGTTTCGTTTCGGATCAGCCCCAGCATTTT. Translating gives CASSFVSDQPQHF.

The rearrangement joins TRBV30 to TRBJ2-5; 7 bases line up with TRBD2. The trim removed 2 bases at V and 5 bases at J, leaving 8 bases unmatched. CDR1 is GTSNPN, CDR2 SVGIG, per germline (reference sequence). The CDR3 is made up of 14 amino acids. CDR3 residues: CAWSPGLDGETQYF. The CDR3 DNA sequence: TGTGCCTGGAGTCCCGGACTAGACGGGGAGACCCAGTACTTC.

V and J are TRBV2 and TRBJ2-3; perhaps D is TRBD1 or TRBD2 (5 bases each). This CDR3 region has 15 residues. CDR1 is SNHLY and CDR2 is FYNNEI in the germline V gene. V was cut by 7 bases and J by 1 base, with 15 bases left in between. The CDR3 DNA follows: TGTGCCAGCAACTATGGGGGAAAGGGCACAGATACGCAGTATTTT. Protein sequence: CASNYGGKGTDTQYF. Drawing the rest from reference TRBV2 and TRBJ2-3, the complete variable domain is EPEVTQTPSHQVTQMGQEVILRCVPISNHLYFYWYRQILGQKVEFLVSFYNNEISEKSEIFDDQFSVERPDGSNFTLKIRSTKLEDSAMYFCASNYGGKGTDTQYFGPGTRLTVL.

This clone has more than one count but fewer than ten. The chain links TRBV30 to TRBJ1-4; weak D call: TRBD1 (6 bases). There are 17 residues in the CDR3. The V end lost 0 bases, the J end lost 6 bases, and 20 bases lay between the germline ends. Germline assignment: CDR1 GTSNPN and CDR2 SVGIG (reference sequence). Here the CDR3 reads CAWSVYLFQGMHEKLFF. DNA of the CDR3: TGTGCCTGGAGTGTTTACTTATTTCAGGGGATGCATGAAAAACTGTTTTTT.

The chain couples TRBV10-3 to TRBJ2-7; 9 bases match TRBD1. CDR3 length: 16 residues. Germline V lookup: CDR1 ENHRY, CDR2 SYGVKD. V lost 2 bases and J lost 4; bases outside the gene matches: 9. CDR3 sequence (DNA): TGTGCCATCAGTGAGCCGGGCACAGGGGGCAGGTACGAGCAGTACTTC. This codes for CAISEPGTGGRYEQYF.

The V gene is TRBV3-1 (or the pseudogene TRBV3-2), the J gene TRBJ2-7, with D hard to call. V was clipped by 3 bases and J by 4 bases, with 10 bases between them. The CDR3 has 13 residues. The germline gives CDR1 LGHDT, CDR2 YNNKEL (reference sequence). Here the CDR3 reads CASSHSNRYEQYF. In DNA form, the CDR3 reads TGTGCCAGCAGCCACTCGAATCGGTACGAGCAGTACTTC.

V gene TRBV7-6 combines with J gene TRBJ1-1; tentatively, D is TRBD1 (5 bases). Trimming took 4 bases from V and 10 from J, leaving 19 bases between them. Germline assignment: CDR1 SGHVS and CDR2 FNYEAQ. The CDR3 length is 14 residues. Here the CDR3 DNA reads TGTGCCAGCAGCTCCGGGACCCTCAATCGTCTAGCTTTCTTT. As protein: CASSSGTLNRLAFF.

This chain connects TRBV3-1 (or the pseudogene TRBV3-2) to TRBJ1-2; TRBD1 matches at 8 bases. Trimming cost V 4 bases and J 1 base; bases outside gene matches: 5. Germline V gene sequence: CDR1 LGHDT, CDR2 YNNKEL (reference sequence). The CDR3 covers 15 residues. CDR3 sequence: CASSPDRAVNYGYTF. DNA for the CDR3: TGTGCCAGCAGCCCGGACAGGGCGGTTAACTATGGCTACACCTTC.

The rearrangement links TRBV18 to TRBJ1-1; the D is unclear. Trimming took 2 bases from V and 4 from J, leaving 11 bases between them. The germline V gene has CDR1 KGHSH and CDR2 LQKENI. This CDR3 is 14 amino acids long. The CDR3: CASSPDGRFTEAFF. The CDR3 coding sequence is TGTGCCAGCTCACCAGATGGACGGTTCACTGAAGCTTTCTTT.

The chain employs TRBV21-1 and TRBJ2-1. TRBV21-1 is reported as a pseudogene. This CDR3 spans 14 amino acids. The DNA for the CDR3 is TGTGCCAGCAGCCAATCATCCGGGCCCACCAAGCAGTTCTTC. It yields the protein CASSQSSGPTKQFF.

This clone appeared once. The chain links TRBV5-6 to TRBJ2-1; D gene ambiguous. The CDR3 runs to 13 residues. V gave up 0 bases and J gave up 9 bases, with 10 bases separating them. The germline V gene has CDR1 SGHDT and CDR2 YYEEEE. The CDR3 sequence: CASSLGGWGEQFF. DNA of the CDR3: TGTGCCAGCAGCTTGGGAGGATGGGGTGAGCAGTTCTTC.

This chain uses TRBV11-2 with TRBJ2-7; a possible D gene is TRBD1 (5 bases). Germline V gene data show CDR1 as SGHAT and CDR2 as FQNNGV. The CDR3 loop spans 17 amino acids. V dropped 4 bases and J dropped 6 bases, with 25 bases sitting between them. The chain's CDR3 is CASSSPSGARWGSEQYF. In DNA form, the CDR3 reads TGTGCCAGCAGCTCCCCGAGTGGGGCGAGGTGGGGATCCGAGCAGTACTTC.

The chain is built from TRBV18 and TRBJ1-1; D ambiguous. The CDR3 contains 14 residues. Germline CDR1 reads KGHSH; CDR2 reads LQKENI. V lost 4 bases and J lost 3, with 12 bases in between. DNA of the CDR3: TGTGCCAGCTCACTGGATGATTGGTACACTGAAGCTTTCTTT. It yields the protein CASSLDDWYTEAFF. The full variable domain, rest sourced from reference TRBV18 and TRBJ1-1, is NAGVMQNPRHLVRRRGQEARLRCSPMKGHSHVYWYRQLPEEGLKFMVYLQKENIIDESGMPKERFSAEFPKEGPSILRIQQVVRGDSAAYFCASSLDDWYTEAFFGQGTRLTVV.

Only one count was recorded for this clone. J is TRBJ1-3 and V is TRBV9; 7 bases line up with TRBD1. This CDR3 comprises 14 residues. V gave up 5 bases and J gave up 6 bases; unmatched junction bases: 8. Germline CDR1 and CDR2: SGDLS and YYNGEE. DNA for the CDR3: TGTGCCAGCAGTGCCCGGACAGGAACAAACACCATATATTTT. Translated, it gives CASSARTGTNTIYF.

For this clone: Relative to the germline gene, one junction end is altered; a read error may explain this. This chain's CDR3 is CASSIREHLNF. The CDR3 DNA sequence: TGTGCCAGCAGTATACGGGAGCATCTGAACTTC. This chain joins TRBV28 and TRBJ2-7; D might be TRBD2 (6 bases). The germline gives CDR1 MDHEN, CDR2 SYDVKM. The CDR3 runs to 11 residues.

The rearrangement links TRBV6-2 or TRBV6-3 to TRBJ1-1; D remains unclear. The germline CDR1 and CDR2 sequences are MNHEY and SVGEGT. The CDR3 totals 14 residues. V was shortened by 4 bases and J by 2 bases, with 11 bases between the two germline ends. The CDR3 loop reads CASSSNRLNTEAFF. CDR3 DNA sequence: TGTGCCAGCAGTTCCAACAGACTAAACACTGAAGCTTTCTTT.